Below, 12 T cell receptor beta chains from the same sample are listed, as sequenced in a study of cytomegalovirus exposure and HLA in healthy donors. The PCR used 60 Vbeta and 13 Jbeta primers. Profiled with immunoSEQ multiplex PCR; TCRdb holds only in-frame clones, not every one. The table records 100,000 to 150,000 clones, around 72% of them present only once. Sequenced: PBMCs. The receptors were sampled from a woman younger than 35 in good health and CMV-seronegative.

V usage is TRBV4-2 and J usage is TRBJ1-1; TRBD1 is a possible D gene (5 bases). Germline values: CDR1 LGHNA, CDR2 YNFKEQ. The V gene lost 0 bases and the J gene lost 7 bases, with 15 bases spanning the gap. This CDR3 is 15 amino acids long. The DNA of the CDR3 is TGTGCCAGCAGCCAAGATGGGCGGGGCGGGGGTGAAGCTTTCTTT. It encodes CASSQDGRGGGEAFF.

This rearrangement joins TRBV7-8 to TRBJ1-1, with unresolved D. V was shortened by 6 bases and J by 1 base, with 9 bases between the two germline ends. CDR3 length: 13 residues. CDR1 SGHVS and CDR2 FQNEAQ come from the germline V gene. The CDR3 region has the DNA TGTGCCAGCAGACCCACAGAGAACACTGAAGCTTTCTTT. Translation gives CASRPTENTEAFF.

The chain employs TRBV10-2 and TRBJ2-7; 9 bases match TRBD2. Germline CDR1 is WSHSY and CDR2 is SAAADI. This CDR3 is 15 amino acids long. Trimming took 0 bases from V and 2 from J; bases not matched to a gene: 2. The CDR3 is CASSESREGTYEQYF. DNA of the CDR3: TGCGCCAGCAGTGAGTCGCGGGAGGGAACCTACGAGCAGTACTTC.

The rearrangement uses TRBV5-1 and TRBJ1-2; 11 bases align to TRBD1. The ends lost 4 bases at V and 6 bases at J; junction bases unmatched: 2. There are 13 residues in the CDR3. The germline gives CDR1 SGHRS, CDR2 YFSETQ. The CDR3 bases are TGCGCCAGCAGCGAGGGACAGGGGGATGGCTACACCTTC. Translating gives CASSEGQGDGYTF.

This clone was detected once. The chain recombines TRBV7-6 with TRBJ2-1, with 11 bases matching TRBD1. This CDR3 contains 14 residues. Per the germline V gene, CDR1 is SGHVS and CDR2 is FNYEAQ. V was pared by 5 bases and J by 7 bases, with 4 bases of the junction left unmatched. The CDR3 bases are TGTGCCAGCAGCCCCGGGACAGGGGGAAATGAGCAGTTCTTC. Amino acid sequence: CASSPGTGGNEQFF.

This sequence joins TRBV2 and TRBJ1-1; D call uncertain. CDR3 length equals 12 residues. Germline lookup yields CDR1 SNHLY and CDR2 FYNNEI. Trimming pared 2 bases from V and 9 bases from J, leaving 10 bases between. In DNA, the CDR3 is TGTGCCAGCAGTGAATATATGGAGCAAGCTTTCTTT. It specifies CASSEYMEQAFF.

This chain uses TRBV10-3 with TRBJ2-7; 9 bases line up with TRBD2. Per germline, CDR1 ENHRY and CDR2 SYGVKD. This CDR3 comprises 14 residues. The V gene end was trimmed by 3 bases and the J gene end by 4 bases; junction bases not matched to a gene: 4. The CDR3 nucleotides read TGTGCCATCAGTGATAAGACTAGCGGTTACGAGCAGTACTTC. It codes for CAISDKTSGYEQYF.

This clone occurred a few times. V is TRBV7-9 and J is TRBJ2-7; TRBD1 might be the D (6 bases). V was cut by 2 bases and J by 5 bases, with 19 bases left in between. The CDR3 sequence is 16 residues long. From germline, CDR1 is SEHNR and CDR2 FQNEAQ (reference sequence). As DNA, the CDR3 is TGTGCCAGCAGCTTACCCACCAGGGGACACCTCCACGAGCAGTACTTC. Its protein product is CASSLPTRGHLHEQYF.

As for this clone: The junction and the germline gene differ at one end; a read error may be behind it. The rearrangement links TRBV7-9 to TRBJ1-1; 7 nucleotides line up with TRBD1. The CDR3 has 13 amino acids. CDR1 and CDR2 (germline): SEHNR, FQNEAQ (reference sequence). The CDR3 sequence: CASRLGGFGEAFF. CDR3 DNA sequence: TGTGCCAGCAGATTAGGGGGCTTTGGTGAAGCTTTCTTT.

The rearrangement uses TRBV4-1 and TRBJ2-7; 9 bases map to TRBD2. Looked up from germline, CDR1 is MGHRA and CDR2 is YSYEKL. The CDR3 loop spans 15 amino acids. J lost 2 bases, V lost 4 bases, and 6 bases had no gene match. CDR3 sequence: CASSLRASGTYEQYF. The CDR3 nucleotides are TGCGCCAGCAGCCTAAGAGCTAGCGGGACCTACGAGCAGTACTTC.

The chain recombines TRBV7-9 with TRBJ1-4, with D perhaps matching TRBD1 (5 bases). Germline V lookup: CDR1 SEHNR, CDR2 FQNEAQ (reference sequence). The CDR3 contains 13 residues. V lost 4 bases and J 8 bases, leaving 11 bases between the germline ends. CDR3 nucleotide sequence: TGTGCCAGCAGCTCCCCAGGGAAAGAAAAACTGTTTTTT. Its protein product is CASSSPGKEKLFF.

The rearrangement joins TRBV6-5 to TRBJ1-5; D is uncertain. V was shortened by 4 bases and J by 5 bases, with 9 bases between the two germline ends. The CDR3 has 13 amino acids. Germline V gives CDR1 MNHEY, CDR2 SVGAGI. CDR3 DNA: TGTGCCAGCAGTTGGACTAAAGATCAGCCCCAGCATTTT. It is translated as CASSWTKDQPQHF.